The 15 T cell receptor beta chains below all came from one sample that was sequenced in a study of cytomegalovirus exposure and HLA in healthy donors. Here immunoSEQ multiplex PCR was the method, and the copy in TCRdb shows in-frame clones only, minus some. In the table there are almost 75,000 clones, approximately 80% of which are singletons. The material sequenced was PBMCs. The receptors originated from a man aged 25 to 40 in good health and CMV-seronegative.

This rearrangement joins TRBV7-9 to TRBJ2-1; 8 nucleotides line up with TRBD2. Germline V gene data show CDR1 as SEHNR and CDR2 as FQNEAQ (reference sequence). CDR3 length: 14 amino acids. V lost 5 bases to trimming and J lost 12 bases; unmatched junction nucleotides: 12. The CDR3 sequence is CASSPRGGTRGQFF. For the CDR3, the DNA is TGTGCCAGCAGCCCCCGTGGCGGGACTAGAGGGCAGTTCTTC.

V and J are TRBV18 and TRBJ1-6, with 9 nucleotides matching TRBD1. V was pared by 3 bases and J by 5 bases, with 8 bases of the junction left unmatched. The CDR3 extends over 17 amino acids. The germline gives CDR1 KGHSH, CDR2 LQKENI. CDR3 protein: CASSPIPQGADNSPLHF. The DNA for the CDR3 is TGTGCCAGCTCACCTATACCACAGGGGGCAGATAATTCACCCCTCCACTTT.

The rearrangement joins TRBV30 to TRBJ2-3, with D unclear. This CDR3 comprises 11 residues. Trimming took off 3 bases at V and 5 bases at J, with 6 bases between the two ends. Germline lookup yields CDR1 GTSNPN and CDR2 SVGIG (reference sequence). CDR3 coding DNA: TGTGCCTGGAGGCGCGGAGATACGCAGTATTTT. This encodes CAWRRGDTQYF.

This clone was observed a handful of times. This chain joins TRBV7-3 and TRBJ2-2; the D is unclear. The CDR3 contains 16 residues. The V gene lost 5 bases and the J gene lost 0 bases, with 13 bases spanning the gap. Looked up from germline, CDR1 is SGHTA and CDR2 is FQGTGA. The CDR3 sequence is CASSLGGASNTGELFF. The CDR3 DNA reads TGTGCCAGCAGCCTTGGCGGAGCTTCGAACACCGGGGAGCTGTTTTTT.

The J gene is TRBJ2-1, the V gene TRBV7-9; the match to TRBD2 covers 10 bases. The CDR3 extends over 18 amino acids. The germline V gene encodes CDR1 SEHNR and CDR2 FQNEAQ (reference sequence). The ends lost 4 bases at V and 7 bases at J; junction bases unmatched: 16. In DNA form, the CDR3 reads TGTGCCAGCAGCTCTCAAACGTCCCTAGCGGGGGCGGGGAATGAGCAGTTCTTC. This gives the protein CASSSQTSLAGAGNEQFF.

CDR3 bases: TGTGCCAGCGCCAGAACGAGGGTTTACGAGCAGTACGTC. Its translation is CASARTRVYEQYV. The chain links TRBV6-1 to TRBJ2-7, with D perhaps TRBD2 (5 bases). V lost 8 bases to trimming and J lost 4 bases, with 15 bases between them. CDR1 is MNHNS and CDR2 is SASEGT in the germline V gene. The CDR3 covers 13 residues.

The chain recombines TRBV12-5 with TRBJ2-2, with D possibly being TRBD2 (5 bases). The CDR3 sequence is 15 residues long. The germline V gene has CDR1 LGHNT and CDR2 FRNRAP. V shed 1 base and J shed 6 bases, with 12 bases lying between them. Here the CDR3 reads CASGLADSLPGELFF. DNA for the CDR3: TGTGCTAGTGGTTTGGCGGACTCTTTACCCGGGGAGCTGTTTTTT.

The chain is built from TRBV2 and TRBJ1-1; no clear D gene. V was cut by 5 bases and J by 2 bases, with 15 bases left in between. The CDR3 extends over 15 amino acids. CDR1 and CDR2 from the germline V gene are SNHLY and FYNNEI. CDR3 amino acids: CASSMVGVSNTEAFF. The CDR3 DNA reads as TGTGCCAGCAGTATGGTAGGAGTTTCAAACACTGAAGCTTTCTTT.

J is TRBJ2-7 and V is TRBV11-1; TRBD1 aligns across 9 bases. CDR3 length: 14 residues. Germline loops: CDR1 SGHAT, CDR2 FQDESV (reference sequence). Losses at the gene ends were 5 bases for V and 4 bases for J; bases not matched to a gene: 6. CDR3 in amino acids: CASSARQGVYEQYF. Written as DNA, the CDR3 is TGTGCCAGCAGCGCCCGACAGGGGGTATACGAGCAGTACTTC.

J is TRBJ2-5 and V is TRBV5-1; D is possibly TRBD1 (6 bases). The CDR3 is 17 amino acids. Germline V gene data show CDR1 as SGHRS and CDR2 as YFSETQ. Trimming pared 4 bases from V and 5 bases from J, leaving 24 bases between. This CDR3 reads CASSDPNQGSSLETQYF. CDR3 bases: TGCGCCAGCAGCGACCCAAACCAGGGGTCCTCTTTGGAGACCCAGTACTTC.

The V gene is TRBV27, the J gene TRBJ2-2; 14 bases are shared with TRBD2. CDR1 MNHEY and CDR2 SMNVEV come from the germline V gene (reference sequence). The length of the CDR3 is 18 residues. V lost 6 bases to trimming and J lost 2 bases; unmatched junction nucleotides: 8. Here the CDR3 reads CASRYVGLAGGNTGELFF. The CDR3 region has the DNA TGTGCCAGCAGATACGTAGGACTAGCGGGAGGCAACACCGGGGAGCTGTTTTTT.

This clone was seen more than once but under ten times. The V call is TRBV7-2, the J call TRBJ2-7; TRBD1 agrees at 12 bases. Per the germline V gene, CDR1 is SGHTA and CDR2 is FQGNSA. The trim removed 5 bases at V and 6 bases at J, leaving 5 bases unmatched. The CDR3 sequence is 14 residues long. The CDR3 DNA sequence: TGTGCCAGCAGCGGCTGGGACAGGGGGCTCGAGCAGTACTTC. It is translated as CASSGWDRGLEQYF.

V and J are TRBV6-1 and TRBJ2-7, with 8 bases matching TRBD1. This CDR3 region has 15 residues. The germline gives CDR1 MNHNS, CDR2 SASEGT. The ends lost 9 bases at V and 5 bases at J; junction bases unmatched: 15. The CDR3 DNA is TGTGCCAGTGAGGAGGAGACAGGGGCCCCCCACGAGCAGTACGTC. Translation: CASEEETGAPHEQYV.

The chain employs TRBV29-1 and TRBJ1-1, with D tentatively TRBD1 (5 bases). Germline V gene data show CDR1 as SQVTM and CDR2 as ANQGSEA. V dropped 5 bases and J dropped 3 bases, with 16 bases sitting between them. The CDR3 covers 14 residues. The CDR3 DNA follows: TGCAGCGTTATTGTGGGCAGGGAAGACACTGAAGCTTTCTTT. Encoded protein: CSVIVGREDTEAFF.

CDR3 in amino acids: CASSYAAGTGQETQYF. For the CDR3, the DNA is TGTGCCAGCAGTTACGCGGCGGGAACGGGCCAAGAGACCCAGTACTTC. The chain joins TRBV6-5 to TRBJ2-5, with D perhaps matching TRBD2 (6 bases). V lost 2 bases and J lost 1, with 14 bases in between. Germline CDR1 and CDR2: MNHEY and SVGAGI. The CDR3 has 16 amino acids.